This T cell receptor (beta chain) originates from a study of human CD8 memory T cell subsets. The authors drew RNA from duplicate vials of roughly 140,000 sorted CD8+ T cells per subset. General observations from the study: Chao1 estimates hinted that stem-like memory T cells outstripped precursor exhausted T cells in diversity.

Researchers made TCR beta libraries via UMI-labeled 5' RACE. TCRdb re-called the 5' RACE reads; every CDR3 protein appears as one record, without DNA. The ten top clones account for around 25%, within a sample of 7,000 to 9,500 distinct CDR3 sequences. About this clonotype itself: The target antigen is unknown.

The CDR3 extends over 13 amino acids. Germline values: CDR1 MNHEY, CDR2 SMNVEV (reference sequence). This sequence was found in a human donor in good health. The sample comprised CD8+ T cells from PBMCs. This rearrangement joins TRBV27 to TRBJ2-3; TCRdb gives TRBD2 as the D gene, but with no DNA this cannot be confirmed. The CDR3 region is CASMPGEGDTQYF.